This passage covers 24 T cell receptor beta chains from one sample sequenced in a study of T cells in Graves' hyperthyroidism and ophthalmopathy. TCR beta CDR3 region amplification was performed from RNA transcripts. HTBI primers were employed in a first-round RT-PCR of the TCR CDR3. TCRdb re-called the multiplex PCR reads with MiXCR, one entry per CDR3 protein. The sample includes about 500,000 distinct CDR3 sequences, 17% seen only once; the top ten take 17%. Sequencing was done on a sample of blood. These receptors originate from a woman aged 18 to 35 with Graves' ophthalmopathy.

This clonotype was seen only once. One end of the junction fails to match germline, which may point to a read error. J is TRBJ2-5 and V is TRBV7-3; TRBD2 matches at 13 bases. Per germline, CDR1 SGHTA and CDR2 FQGTGA. CDR3 length: 17 amino acids. The CDR3 here is CASSQEAGTSGDETQYF. CDR3 bases: TGCGCCAGCAGCCAAGAGGCTGGGACTAGCGGGGATGAGACCCAGTACTTC.

This clonotype was seen a few times. CDR3 in DNA: TGTGCCAGTGGGACAGGGGACACTGAAGCTTTCTTT. It translates to CASGTGDTEAFF. The rearrangement joins TRBV19 to TRBJ1-1; 10 bases are a match to TRBD1. The V and J ends lost 8 bases and 3 bases, in that order; junction bases with no gene match: 0. CDR3 length: 12 residues. Germline CDR1 LNHDA, CDR2 SQIVND (reference sequence). The full variable domain, completed using reference TRBV19 and TRBJ1-1, is DGGITQSPKYLFRKEGQNVTLSCEQNLNHDAMYWYRQDPGQGLRLIYYSQIVNDFQKGDIAEGYSVSREKKESFPLTVTSAQKNPTAFYLCASGTGDTEAFFGQGTRLTVV.

This clonotype was observed a handful of times. This chain links TRBV7-3 with TRBJ2-3; D tentatively fits TRBD1 or TRBD2 (7 bases each). The V end lost 2 bases, the J end lost 1 base, and 13 bases lay between the germline ends. This CDR3 contains 16 residues. Germline V gene lookup returns CDR1 SGHTA and CDR2 FQGTGA. The CDR3 loop reads CASSLGGGGRTDTQYF. The CDR3 nucleotides are TGTGCCAGCAGCTTAGGGGGAGGGGGCCGCACAGATACGCAGTATTTT.

This clonotype was detected once. This chain joins TRBV28 and TRBJ1-5, with D maybe TRBD1 (6 bases). V was pared by 3 bases and J by 0 bases, with 9 bases between. CDR1 MDHEN and CDR2 SYDVKM come from the germline V gene. This CDR3 is built from 15 residues. The CDR3 loop reads CASSFDRNSNQPQHF. The CDR3 DNA reads TGTGCCAGCAGTTTCGACAGGAATAGCAATCAGCCCCAGCATTTT. Full variable domain (missing parts from reference TRBV28 and TRBJ1-5): DVKVTQSSRYLVKRTGEKVFLECVQDMDHENMFWYRQDPGLGLRLIYFSYDVKMKEKGDIPEGYSVSREKKERFSLILESASTNQTSMYLCASSFDRNSNQPQHFGDGTRLSIL.

This clonotype was counted only a few times. V and J are TRBV15 and TRBJ2-3, with no clear D. Trimming took off 0 bases at V and 5 bases at J, with 6 bases between the two ends. Germline CDR1 and CDR2: LNHNV and YYDKDF (reference sequence). This CDR3 comprises 13 residues. The CDR3 loop is CATSRDGEDTQYF. CDR3 in DNA: TGTGCCACCAGCAGAGATGGTGAAGATACGCAGTATTTT.

The chain employs TRBV20-1 and TRBJ1-4; TRBD1 is a possible D gene (5 bases). The CDR3 consists of 15 residues. Looked up from germline, CDR1 is DFQATT and CDR2 is SNEGSKA (reference sequence). Trimming removed 5 bases at V and 4 bases at J, with 17 bases between. CDR3 in DNA: TGCAGTGCTTCCCACGCGGGGCAGGGTAATGAAAAACTGTTTTTT. Residues: CSASHAGQGNEKLFF.

The chain links TRBV7-9 to TRBJ1-2; D is undetermined. This CDR3 spans 15 amino acids. Germline lookup yields CDR1 SEHNR and CDR2 FQNEAQ (reference sequence). Trimming shortened V by 3 bases and J by 0 bases, and 11 bases separated the two germline ends. The CDR3 loop reads CASSFEGMTNYGYTF. In DNA, the CDR3 is TGTGCCAGCAGCTTCGAGGGAATGACTAACTATGGCTACACCTTC.

Ten or more counts support this clonotype. The chain couples TRBV30 to TRBJ2-7; 7 nucleotides agree with TRBD1. The CDR3 contains 14 residues. The ends lost 2 bases at V and 1 base at J; junction bases unmatched: 5. Germline lookup yields CDR1 GTSNPN and CDR2 SVGIG (reference sequence). The CDR3 DNA reads as TGTGCCTGGAGTCGTCTGACAGGGTCCTACGAGCAGTACTTC. This encodes CAWSRLTGSYEQYF.

In the case of this clonotype: This clone may be a read error of a much larger clone one base away. The chain links TRBV10-3 to TRBJ1-5; 7 bases match TRBD1. The germline V gene has CDR1 ENHRY and CDR2 SYGVKD. The CDR3 totals 14 residues. The junction had 6 bases not matched to a gene; V was cut back by 5 bases and J by 5 bases. The CDR3 bases are TGTGCCATCAGTTACGGGACAGACGATCAGCCCCAGCATTTT. It yields the protein CAISYGTDDQPQHF.

This clonotype showed up just once. A read error may be the cause here, since a much bigger clone is one base away. The genes are TRBV27 and TRBJ2-5; D is ambiguous. Germline CDR1 reads MNHEY; CDR2 reads SMNVEV (reference sequence). The length of the CDR3 is 15 residues. Trimming took 4 bases from V and 5 from J, leaving 17 bases between them. The CDR3 DNA reads TGTGCCAGCAGTTCCACCCGTGAGCTCGGGGAGACCCAGTACTTC. The encoded protein is CASSSTRELGETQYF.

This clonotype was seen repeatedly, ten times or more. The CDR3 loop is CASSFGEGFNEQFF. CDR3 in DNA: TGTGCCAGCAGTTTTGGGGAGGGGTTTAATGAGCAGTTCTTC. The chain joins TRBV27 to TRBJ2-1; TRBD2 matches at 7 bases. CDR3 length equals 14 residues. Germline CDR1 is MNHEY and CDR2 is SMNVEV (reference sequence). V was clipped by 3 bases and J by 7 bases; unmatched bases: 6.

The V gene is TRBV3-1, the J gene TRBJ2-1, with D tentatively TRBD1 (6 bases). Looked up from germline, CDR1 is LGHDT and CDR2 is YNNKEL (reference sequence). Trimming pared 4 bases from V and 7 bases from J, leaving 14 bases between. CDR3 length equals 14 residues. In DNA, the CDR3 is TGTGCCAGCAGCCGAGATCTCAGGGGTAATGAGCAGTTCTTC. Translating gives CASSRDLRGNEQFF.

This clonotype was seen only a few times. CDR3 nucleotide sequence: TGCAGTGCTAGAGGGTTGCGGGGGGGCCCCAACCAAGAGACCCAGTACTTC. It specifies CSARGLRGGPNQETQYF. V is TRBV20-1 and J is TRBJ2-5; 9 positions match TRBD2. With V trimmed by 1 base and J by 0 bases, 9 bases remained unmatched. In germline, CDR1 is DFQATT, CDR2 SNEGSKA (reference sequence). This CDR3 contains 17 residues.

The chain links TRBV6-1 to TRBJ2-7; 9 nucleotides align to TRBD1. Germline lookup yields CDR1 MNHNS and CDR2 SASEGT. Trimming removed 1 base from V and 4 bases from J; junction bases left unmatched: 5. This CDR3 spans 15 amino acids. The CDR3: CASSEVGDRAYEQYF. CDR3 nucleotides: TGTGCCAGCAGTGAAGTGGGGGACAGGGCGTACGAGCAGTACTTC.

This clonotype was observed many times. The rearrangement joins TRBV2 to TRBJ2-3; the match to TRBD1 covers 8 bases. V was clipped by 3 bases and J by 0 bases; unmatched bases: 2. CDR3 length: 15 residues. The germline V gene encodes CDR1 SNHLY and CDR2 FYNNEI. For the CDR3, the DNA is TGTGCCAGCAGTGAGACAGGGGCTAGCACAGATACGCAGTATTTT. Translating it yields CASSETGASTDTQYF.

This chain joins TRBV6-1 and TRBJ1-3; D gene ambiguous. CDR3 length: 15 residues. Trimming stripped 2 bases from V and 4 bases from J, with 12 bases between. The germline CDR1 and CDR2 sequences are MNHNS and SASEGT. The CDR3 is CASSEWSGRGNTIYF. In DNA, the CDR3 is TGTGCCAGCAGTGAATGGTCGGGGAGAGGAAACACCATATATTTT.

In its sample, this clonotype was seen a few times. The gene calls are TRBV30 and TRBJ1-2; tentative D call: TRBD1 (5 bases). The V end lost 0 bases, the J end lost 7 bases, and 15 bases lay between the germline ends. The germline V gene has CDR1 GTSNPN and CDR2 SVGIG (reference sequence). This CDR3 region has 14 residues. Here the CDR3 reads CAWSVSGRVSGYTF. The DNA for the CDR3 is TGTGCCTGGAGTGTAAGTGGCAGGGTCAGTGGCTACACCTTC.

The sample holds a few counts of this clonotype. The V and J genes are TRBV19 and TRBJ2-2; 8 nucleotides align to TRBD1. The germline V gene has CDR1 LNHDA and CDR2 SQIVND (reference sequence). The V gene end was trimmed by 4 bases and the J gene end by 7 bases; junction bases not matched to a gene: 5. This CDR3 has 14 residues. DNA for the CDR3: TGTGCCAGTAGTACGACAGGGGTGAGCGGGGAGCTGTTTTTT. Protein sequence: CASSTTGVSGELFF. Full variable domain (rest looked up from reference TRBV19 and TRBJ2-2): DGGITQSPKYLFRKEGQNVTLSCEQNLNHDAMYWYRQDPGQGLRLIYYSQIVNDFQKGDIAEGYSVSREKKESFPLTVTSAQKNPTAFYLCASSTTGVSGELFFGEGSRLTVL.

The chain combines TRBV24-1 with TRBJ2-3, with 7 bases that match TRBD1. Germline V gives CDR1 KGHDR, CDR2 SFDVKD. After removal of 6 bases from V and 0 bases from J, the junction contained 5 bases not matched to a gene. The CDR3 consists of 15 residues. This CDR3 reads CATSRTGASTDTQYF. DNA of the CDR3: TGTGCCACCAGTCGAACAGGGGCCAGCACAGATACGCAGTATTTT.

This clonotype was seen many times. The chain uses TRBV7-2 and TRBJ2-7, with a weak D call TRBD1 (6 bases). The CDR3 sequence is 15 residues long. Trimming stripped 5 bases from V and 1 base from J, with 15 bases between. From germline, CDR1 is SGHTA and CDR2 FQGNSA. CDR3 coding DNA: TGTGCCAGCAGCCCTAGGGGGATTACATCCTACGAGCAGTACTTC. It translates to CASSPRGITSYEQYF.

The chain couples TRBV28 to TRBJ2-5; 12 nucleotides match TRBD2. The CDR3 length is 15 residues. CDR1 MDHEN and CDR2 SYDVKM come from the germline V gene. The V segment lost 6 bases and the J segment 4 bases; nucleotides outside the gene matches: 6. In DNA form, the CDR3 reads TGTGCCAGCAGCATACTAGCGGGAGGCGTAGAGACCCAGTACTTC. As protein: CASSILAGGVETQYF.

Many counts were recorded for this clonotype. The chain combines TRBV7-8 with TRBJ2-1, with 7 bases aligning to TRBD1. The trim removed 1 base at V and 9 bases at J, leaving 9 bases unmatched. This CDR3 contains 15 residues. Germline V CDR1 and CDR2: SGHVS, FQNEAQ. CDR3 region: CASSLVGNGDSEQFF. For the CDR3, the DNA is TGTGCCAGCAGCTTAGTGGGAAATGGGGACAGTGAGCAGTTCTTC.

The chain is built from TRBV4-1 and TRBJ1-1, with a tentative D call TRBD1 (5 bases). Germline assignment: CDR1 MGHRA and CDR2 YSYEKL. The V end lost 0 bases, the J end lost 1 base, and 9 bases lay between the germline ends. The CDR3 has 15 residues. The CDR3 spells CASSQEAGRNTEAFF. The DNA of the CDR3 is TGCGCCAGCAGCCAAGAAGCAGGGAGGAACACTGAAGCTTTCTTT.

The V call is TRBV10-3, the J call TRBJ2-7, with D perhaps TRBD1 (5 bases). CDR1 and CDR2 (germline): ENHRY, SYGVKD. The CDR3 length is 13 residues. Deletions cut 7 bases from V and 2 bases from J, with 12 bases between. Here the CDR3 DNA reads TGTGCCATCACCGCGGACAATACCTACGAGCAGTACTTC. Translation gives CAITADNTYEQYF.